This TCR beta chain was identified during a study of T cell changes during pregnancy in multiple sclerosis. Measured with immunoSEQ multiplex PCR; TCRdb has only the in-frame clones, and not every one. The data contain tens of thousands of clones, roughly 90% of them singletons. The sequencing here drew on CD4+ T cells from peripheral blood mononuclear cells, taken in the third trimester of pregnancy. This TCR was recovered from a female donor with multiple sclerosis, enrolled in a pregnancy study.

CDR3 in amino acids: CASSLQGFDTEAFF. Here the CDR3 DNA reads TGCGCCAGCAGCTTACAGGGTTTTGACACTGAAGCTTTCTTT. The rearrangement joins TRBV5-1 to TRBJ1-1; D is possibly TRBD1 (6 bases). The CDR3 extends over 14 amino acids. The V gene lost 2 bases and the J gene lost 3 bases, with 11 bases spanning the gap. Per the germline V gene, CDR1 is SGHRS and CDR2 is YFSETQ.